This record covers a single T cell receptor beta chain. What it binds is not known. A much larger clonotype is one base distant, so this may be a read error. This sample was taken from a study of T cells in Graves' hyperthyroidism and ophthalmopathy. This CDR3 is built from 14 residues. The V gene's germline CDR1 is SNHLY and CDR2 FYNNEI. On the basis of clinical symptoms, serum thyroxine and TRAb, thyroid ultrasound and orbital computed tomography, diagnoses were made. It was approximately 9.4 ml of fresh peripheral blood that supplied the PBMCs. RNA transcripts were the template for amplifying TCR beta CDR3 regions. An initial round of RT-PCR targeting the TCR CDR3 relied on the HTBI primer set. TCRdb recomputed calls from the multiplex PCR reads with MiXCR, one row per CDR3 protein. The sample has 640,000 or so distinct CDR3 sequences; approximately 15% are singletons. Findings of the study overall: Most clonotypes that expanded in the thyroid above 0.001 also showed up in blood.

The sample comprised blood. V usage is TRBV2 and J usage is TRBJ2-5; 9 positions match TRBD2. This TCR derives from a woman under 30 with Graves' ophthalmopathy. CDR3 DNA sequence: TGTGCCAGCAGTGAGCGGGCTAGCGGGGAGACCCAGTGCTTC. Translating it yields CASSERASGETQCF.